This TCR beta chain was profiled in a study of OX40 agonist ivuxolimab in advanced cancers. CDR1 and CDR2 (germline): SGHTA, FQGNSA. There are 15 residues in the CDR3. Trimming removed 1 base from V and 1 base from J, with 7 bases in between. Some clones are missing from TCRdb's copy, which holds only in-frame ones; the method was immunoSEQ multiplex PCR. This table holds around 76,000 clones, 87% found once. This sequence joins TRBV7-2 and TRBJ1-4; D is uncertain. The sample here was CD4+ or CD8+ T cells sorted from blood, taken in a trial of the OX40 agonist ivuxolimab. The receptor was derived from an adult with an advanced solid tumor such as melanoma, head and neck, liver or kidney cancer. CDR3 sequence reads: CASSLVPGTNEKLFF. In nucleotides, the CDR3 is TGTGCCAGCAGCTTAGTGCCGGGAACTAATGAAAAACTGTTTTTT. Variable domain in full (rest from reference TRBV7-2 and TRBJ1-4): GAGVSQSPSNKVTEKGKDVELRCDPISGHTALYWYRQSLGQGLEFLIYFQGNSAPDKSGLPSDRFSAERTGGSVSTLTIQRTQQEDSAVYLCASSLVPGTNEKLFFGSGTQLSVL.